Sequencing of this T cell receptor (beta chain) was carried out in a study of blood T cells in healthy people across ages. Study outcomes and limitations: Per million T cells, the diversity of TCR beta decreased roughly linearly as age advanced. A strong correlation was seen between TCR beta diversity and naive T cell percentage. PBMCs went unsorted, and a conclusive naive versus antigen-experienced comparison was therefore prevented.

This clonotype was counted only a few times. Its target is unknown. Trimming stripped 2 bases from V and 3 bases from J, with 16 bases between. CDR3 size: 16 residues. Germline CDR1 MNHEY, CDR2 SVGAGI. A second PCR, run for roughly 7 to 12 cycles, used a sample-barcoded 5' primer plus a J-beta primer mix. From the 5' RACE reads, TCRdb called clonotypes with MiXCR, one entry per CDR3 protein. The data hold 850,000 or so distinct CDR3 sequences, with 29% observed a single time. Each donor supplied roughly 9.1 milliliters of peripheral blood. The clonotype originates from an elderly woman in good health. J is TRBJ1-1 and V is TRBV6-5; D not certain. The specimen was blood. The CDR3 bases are TGTGCCAGCAGTTACCAAGCGGGGAGGGCATACACTGAAGCTTTCTTT. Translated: CASSYQAGRAYTEAFF.